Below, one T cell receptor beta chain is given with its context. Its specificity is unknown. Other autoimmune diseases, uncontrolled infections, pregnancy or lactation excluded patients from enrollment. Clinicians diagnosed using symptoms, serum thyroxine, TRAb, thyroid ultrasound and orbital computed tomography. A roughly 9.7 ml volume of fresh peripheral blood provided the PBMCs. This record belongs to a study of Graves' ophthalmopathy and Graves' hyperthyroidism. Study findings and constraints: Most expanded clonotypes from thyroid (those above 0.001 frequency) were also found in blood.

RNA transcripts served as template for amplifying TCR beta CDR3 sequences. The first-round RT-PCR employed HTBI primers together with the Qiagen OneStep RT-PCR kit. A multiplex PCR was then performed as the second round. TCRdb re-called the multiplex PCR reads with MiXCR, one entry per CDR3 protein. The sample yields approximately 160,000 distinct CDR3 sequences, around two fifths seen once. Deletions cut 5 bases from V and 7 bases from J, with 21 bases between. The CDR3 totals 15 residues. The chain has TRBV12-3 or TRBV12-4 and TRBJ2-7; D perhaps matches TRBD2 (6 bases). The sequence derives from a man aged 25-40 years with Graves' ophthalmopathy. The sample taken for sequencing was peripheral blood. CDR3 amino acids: CASSLYRTAGLEQYF. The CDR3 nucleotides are TGTGCCAGCAGTCTTTATCGGACGGCGGGATTGGAGCAGTACTTC.